Listed below are T cell receptor beta chains from one sample, sequenced in a study of Ad26.COV2.S vaccination and SARS-CoV-2 variants. Data came from immunoSEQ multiplex PCR; TCRdb stores just in-frame clones and leaves some out. The sample includes around 450,000 clones, roughly nine tenths seen only once; the top ten take just over 2.5%. This material consisted of peripheral blood, taken in a trial of Ad26.COV2.S vaccine versus placebo. These receptors came from a person between 18 and 59 years old who received the Ad26.COV2.S COVID-19 vaccine or a placebo. CDR3s include the opening cysteine and the closing phenylalanine or tryptophan. Each record gives: J gene, V gene, clone size, D gene, CDR3 DNA, CDR3 protein. The D gene is left open where the match is weak. Clone size is given for some rows only: seen once, a few or many times, or a class if the clone is expanded.

>TRBJ1-3|TRBV5-4|once|.
TGTGCCAGCAGCTTGGGGACCGACCACACCATATATTTT
CASSLGTDHTIYF
>TRBJ1-2|TRBV7-9|.|.
TGTGCCAGCAGCCCACCCAGCTATGGCTACACCTTC
CASSPPSYGYTF
>TRBJ1-4|TRBV5-1|.|.
TGCGCCAGCAGCACCGTGGGTCCGGGGGAAAAACTGTTTTTT
CASSTVGPGEKLFF
>TRBJ1-4|TRBV5-6|.|.
TGTGCCAGCAGCCTGGGGTTTGGGGAAAAACTGTTTTTT
CASSLGFGEKLFF
>TRBJ1-1|TRBV7-2|.|.
TGTGCCAGCAGCCCCGAAGGACCGGGCTTAGGGACTGAAGCTTTCTTT
CASSPEGPGLGTEAFF
>TRBJ2-5|TRBV4-3|.|TRBD1
TGCGCCAGCAGCCAAGACGGGACAGGAGAAGAGACCCAGTACTTC
CASSQDGTGEETQYF
>TRBJ1-2|TRBV5-1|.|.
TGCGCCAGCAGCTTGGGGGACGGTGACTATGGCTACACCTTC
CASSLGDGDYGYTF
>TRBJ2-2|TRBV7-9|once|.
TGTGCCAGCAGCTGGACACAGAACACCGGGGAGCTGTTTTTT
CASSWTQNTGELFF
>TRBJ1-4|TRBV7-9|.|.
TGTGCCAGCAGCCCTTTCGGGGGTTTGAATGAAAAACTGTTTTTT
CASSPFGGLNEKLFF
>TRBJ2-1|TRBV14|once|.
TGTGCCAGCAGCTTCGGGCCCAACAATGAGCAGTTCTTC
CASSFGPNNEQFF
>TRBJ1-5|TRBV6-5|.|.
TGTGCCACCACCTTGCGGGGCACGAGCAATCAGCCCCAGCATTTT
CATTLRGTSNQPQHF
>TRBJ2-5|TRBV6-5|few|.
TGTGCCAGCAGGACTAGGGGGGGGGATGAGACCCAGTACTTC
CASRTRGGDETQYF